Sequencing of this T cell receptor (beta chain) was carried out in a study of CD8+CD57+ T cells in acquired aplastic anemia (dated by TCRdb to the late 2010s). About the study as a whole: A mean of around 3 ug of DNA, ranging from roughly 0.18 to 30 ug, was extracted from sorted CD4+ and CD8+ cells.

TCR repertoires of sorted CD4+ and CD8+ blood T cells from severe aplastic anemia patients and healthy subjects were deep-sequenced in the study. Ficoll-Paque density gradient centrifugation was used to isolate peripheral blood mononuclear cells. Before DNA extraction, CD4+ and CD8+ T cells were sorted with FACS or magnetic beads. CDR1 SGHVS and CDR2 FNYEAQ were looked up in the germline V gene. The germline V end is reduced by 4 bases and the J end by 9 bases; junction bases left unmatched: 8. Inclusive of the bounding cysteine and phenylalanine, the CDR3 is 16 residues long. Kept here is only the CDR3 DNA, which spans 48 bases and is read in frame from base 1. About this clonotype itself: The target of this receptor is not known. Base-call qualities are not available, and no considerably larger clone is one nucleotide away.

Profiling of TCR beta VDJ combinations and CDR3 sequences used genomic DNA as the template. TCR repertoire sequencing was run on an Illumina HiSeq 2000. As for the original processing: TRBV/TRBJ rearrangement plots, CDR3 size and DJ length profiles, and Simpson's diversity index were used to assess repertoires. Whichever DNA sequence was most abundant in the deep sequencing data was defined as the immunodominant clone. CDR3 amino acid sequences were screened for sharing across subjects and were compared with published repertoires and the VDJdb database. Using fastp at Q25 and MiXCR, TCRdb reprocessed the public reads and kept productive beta chains. A single entry per CDR3 protein holds the most common genes and DNA from its merged rows. In this record, the V and J calls reflect TCRdb's handling and not the investigators' own analysis. The sample contains approximately 190,000 distinct CDR3 sequences, about three fifths of them found a single time. 46% of the sample rests with the top ten.

The full study reports these points: CD8+ Simpson's diversity did not differ significantly between patients and healthy controls (P=0.060). Around 27 CD8+ CDR3 sequences were shared between patients and controls but appeared highly expressed in patients and within their immunodominant clones.

Input material: sorted CD4+, CD8+, or CD8+CD57+ T cells (not recorded which) from PBMCs. The source is a human donor with severe aplastic anemia or a healthy control (not recorded which). The rearrangement joined TRBV7-6 to TRBJ2-1, with 14 bases matching TRBD2. The CDR3 reads CASSSLTSGGASEQFF. In nucleotides, the sequence is TGTGCCAGCAGCTCACTGACTAGCGGGGGGGCGAGTGAGCAGTTCTTC. The full variable domain, completed from the reference TRBV7-6 and TRBJ2-1 proteins outside the CDR3, reads GAGVSQSPRYKVTKRGQDVALRCDPISGHVSLYWYRQALGQGPEFLTYFNYEAQQDKSGLPNDRFSAERPEGSISTLTIQRTEQRDSAMYRCASSSLTSGGASEQFFGPGTRLTVL.